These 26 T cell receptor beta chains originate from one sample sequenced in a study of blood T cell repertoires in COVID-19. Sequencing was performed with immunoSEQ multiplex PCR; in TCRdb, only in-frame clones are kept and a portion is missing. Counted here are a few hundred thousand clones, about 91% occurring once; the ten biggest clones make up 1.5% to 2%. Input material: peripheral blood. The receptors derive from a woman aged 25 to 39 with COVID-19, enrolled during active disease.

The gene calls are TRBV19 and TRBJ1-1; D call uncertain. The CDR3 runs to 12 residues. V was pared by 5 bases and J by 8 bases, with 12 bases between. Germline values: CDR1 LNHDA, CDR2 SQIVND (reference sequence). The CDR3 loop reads CASSPEGREAFF. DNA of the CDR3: TGTGCCAGTAGTCCTGAGGGAAGAGAAGCTTTCTTT.

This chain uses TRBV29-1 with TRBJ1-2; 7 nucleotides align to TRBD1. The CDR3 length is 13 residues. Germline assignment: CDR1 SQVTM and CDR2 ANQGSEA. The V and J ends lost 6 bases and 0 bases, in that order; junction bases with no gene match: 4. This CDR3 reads CSVLDRTNYGYTF. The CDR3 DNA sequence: TGCAGCGTCTTGGACAGGACTAACTATGGCTACACCTTC. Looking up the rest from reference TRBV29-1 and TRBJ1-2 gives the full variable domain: SAVISQKPSRDICQRGTSLTIQCQVDSQVTMMFWYRQQPGQSLTLIATANQGSEATYESGFVIDKFPISRPNLTFSTLTVSNMSPEDSSIYLCSVLDRTNYGYTFGSGTRLTVV.

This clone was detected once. CDR3 residues: CATSDSRTGGSYGYTF. The CDR3, as DNA: TGTGCCACCAGTGATTCACGGACAGGGGGCTCTTATGGCTACACCTTC. The genes are TRBV24-1 and TRBJ1-2, with 11 bases that match TRBD1. This CDR3 spans 16 amino acids. V was pared by 2 bases and J by 5 bases, with 6 bases of the junction left unmatched. Germline V gene sequence: CDR1 KGHDR, CDR2 SFDVKD.

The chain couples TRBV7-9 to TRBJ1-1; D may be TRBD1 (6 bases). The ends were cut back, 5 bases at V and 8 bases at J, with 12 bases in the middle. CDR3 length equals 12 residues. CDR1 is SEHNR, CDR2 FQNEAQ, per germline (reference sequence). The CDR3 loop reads CASSQGWPEAFF. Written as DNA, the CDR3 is TGTGCCAGCAGCCAGGGGTGGCCCGAAGCTTTCTTT. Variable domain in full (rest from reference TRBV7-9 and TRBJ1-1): DTGVSQNPRHKITKRGQNVTFRCDPISEHNRLYWYRQTLGQGPEFLTYFQNEAQLEKSRLLSDRFSAERPKGSFSTLEIQRTEQGDSAMYLCASSQGWPEAFFGQGTRLTVV.

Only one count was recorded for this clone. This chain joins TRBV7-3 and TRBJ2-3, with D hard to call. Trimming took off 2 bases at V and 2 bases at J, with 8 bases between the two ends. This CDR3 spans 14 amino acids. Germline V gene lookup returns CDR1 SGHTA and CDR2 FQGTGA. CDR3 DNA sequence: TGTGCCAGCAGCTTATACCAGTTCACAGATACGCAGTATTTT. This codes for CASSLYQFTDTQYF.

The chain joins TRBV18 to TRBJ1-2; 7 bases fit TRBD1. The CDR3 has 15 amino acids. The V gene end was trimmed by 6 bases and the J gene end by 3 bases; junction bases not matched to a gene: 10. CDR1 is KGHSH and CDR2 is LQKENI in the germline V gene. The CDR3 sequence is CASSKGAEADYGYTF. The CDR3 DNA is TGTGCCAGCTCGAAGGGGGCAGAGGCTGACTATGGCTACACCTTC.

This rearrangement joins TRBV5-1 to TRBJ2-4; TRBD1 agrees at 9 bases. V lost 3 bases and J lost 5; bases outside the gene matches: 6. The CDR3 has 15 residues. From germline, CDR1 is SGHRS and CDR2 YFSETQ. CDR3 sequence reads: CASSSGTGRENIQYF. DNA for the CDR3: TGCGCCAGCAGCTCCGGGACAGGGAGGGAAAACATTCAGTACTTC. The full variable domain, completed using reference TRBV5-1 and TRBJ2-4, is KAGVTQTPRYLIKTRGQQVTLSCSPISGHRSVSWYQQTPGQGLQFLFEYFSETQRNKGNFPGRFSGRQFSNSRSEMNVSTLELGDSALYLCASSSGTGRENIQYFGAGTRLSVL.

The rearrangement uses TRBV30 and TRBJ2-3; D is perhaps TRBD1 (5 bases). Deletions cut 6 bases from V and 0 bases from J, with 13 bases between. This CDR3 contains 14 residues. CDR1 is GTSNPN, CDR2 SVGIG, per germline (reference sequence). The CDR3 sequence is CACDQGTSTDTQYF. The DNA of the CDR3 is TGTGCCTGCGACCAGGGAACTAGCACAGATACGCAGTATTTT.

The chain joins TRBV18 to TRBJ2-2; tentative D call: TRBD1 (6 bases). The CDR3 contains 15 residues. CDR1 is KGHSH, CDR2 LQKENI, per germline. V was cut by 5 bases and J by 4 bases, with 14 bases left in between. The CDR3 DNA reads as TGTGCCAGCTCAACTCCGGGACAAGGCACCGGGGAGCTGTTTTTT. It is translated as CASSTPGQGTGELFF.

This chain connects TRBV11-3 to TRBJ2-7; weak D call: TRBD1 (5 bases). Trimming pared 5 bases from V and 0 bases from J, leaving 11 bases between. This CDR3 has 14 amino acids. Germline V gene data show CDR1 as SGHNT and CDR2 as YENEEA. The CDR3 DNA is TGTGCCAGCAGCAACAGGCTACACTCCTACGAGCAGTACTTC. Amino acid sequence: CASSNRLHSYEQYF.

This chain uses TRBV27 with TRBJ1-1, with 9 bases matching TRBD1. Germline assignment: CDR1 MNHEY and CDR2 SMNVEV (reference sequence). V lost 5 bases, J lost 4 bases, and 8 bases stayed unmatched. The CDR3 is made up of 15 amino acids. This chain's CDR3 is CASSPSGTGSTEAFF. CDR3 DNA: TGTGCCAGCAGTCCCTCCGGGACAGGGAGCACTGAAGCTTTCTTT.

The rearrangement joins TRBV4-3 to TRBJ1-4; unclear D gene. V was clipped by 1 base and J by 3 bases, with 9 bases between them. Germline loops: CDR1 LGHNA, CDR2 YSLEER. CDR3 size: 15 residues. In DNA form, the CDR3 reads TGCGCCAGCAGCCAAGGAGGCAAGGCTAATGAAAAACTGTTTTTT. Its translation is CASSQGGKANEKLFF.

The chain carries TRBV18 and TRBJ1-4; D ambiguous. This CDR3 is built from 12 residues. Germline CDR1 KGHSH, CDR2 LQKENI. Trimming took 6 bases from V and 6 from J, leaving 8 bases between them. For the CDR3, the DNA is TGTGCCAGCTCCGAGGGATATGAAAAACTGTTTTTT. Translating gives CASSEGYEKLFF.

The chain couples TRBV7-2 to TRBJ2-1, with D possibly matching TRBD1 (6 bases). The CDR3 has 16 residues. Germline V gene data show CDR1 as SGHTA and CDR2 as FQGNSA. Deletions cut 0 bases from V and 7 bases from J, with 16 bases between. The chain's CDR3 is CASSLARGILGNEQFF. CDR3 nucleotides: TGTGCCAGCAGCTTAGCGAGGGGGATCCTCGGTAATGAGCAGTTCTTC.

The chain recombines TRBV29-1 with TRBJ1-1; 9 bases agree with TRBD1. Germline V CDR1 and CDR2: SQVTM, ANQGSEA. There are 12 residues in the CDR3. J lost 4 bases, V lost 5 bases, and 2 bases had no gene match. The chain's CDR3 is CSVYRGLTEAFF. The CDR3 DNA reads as TGCAGCGTTTACAGGGGGCTCACTGAAGCTTTCTTT.

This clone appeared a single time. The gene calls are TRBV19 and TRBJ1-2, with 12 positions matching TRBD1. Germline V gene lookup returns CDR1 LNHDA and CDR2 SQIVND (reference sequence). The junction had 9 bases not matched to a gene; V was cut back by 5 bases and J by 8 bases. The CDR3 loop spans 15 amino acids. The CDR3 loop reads CASSARDRGQKGYTF. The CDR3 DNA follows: TGTGCCAGTAGTGCTCGGGACAGGGGGCAGAAAGGCTACACCTTC.

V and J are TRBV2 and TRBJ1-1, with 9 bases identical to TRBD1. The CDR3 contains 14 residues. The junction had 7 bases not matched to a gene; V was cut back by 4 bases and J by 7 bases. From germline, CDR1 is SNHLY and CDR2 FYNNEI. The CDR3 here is CASSGYRGLGEAFF. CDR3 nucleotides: TGTGCCAGCAGTGGTTACAGGGGGCTTGGTGAAGCTTTCTTT.

The CDR3 region is CASSLQGTVANEKLFF. The CDR3 DNA is TGTGCCAGCAGCTTACAGGGAACCGTCGCTAATGAAAAACTGTTTTTT. The chain combines TRBV7-2 with TRBJ1-4; D is possibly TRBD1 (5 bases). Germline V gene data show CDR1 as SGHTA and CDR2 as FQGNSA. V lost 2 bases, J lost 3 bases, and 13 bases lay in between. CDR3 length: 16 amino acids.

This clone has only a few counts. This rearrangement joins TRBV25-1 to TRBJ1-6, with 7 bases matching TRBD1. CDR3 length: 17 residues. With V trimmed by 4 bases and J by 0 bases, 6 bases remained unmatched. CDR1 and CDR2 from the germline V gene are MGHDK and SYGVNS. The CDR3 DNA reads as TGTGCCAGCAGTGCTGGGACAGCGAGCTCCTATAATTCACCCCTCCACTTT. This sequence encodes CASSAGTASSYNSPLHF. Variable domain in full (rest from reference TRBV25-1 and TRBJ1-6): EADIYQTPRYLVIGTGKKITLECSQTMGHDKMYWYQQDPGMELHLIHYSYGVNSTEKGDLSSESTVSRIRTEHFPLTLESARPSHTSQYLCASSAGTASSYNSPLHFGNGTRLTVT.

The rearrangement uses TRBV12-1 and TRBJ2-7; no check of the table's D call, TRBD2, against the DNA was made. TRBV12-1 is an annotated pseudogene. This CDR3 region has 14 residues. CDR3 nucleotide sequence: TGTGCCAGCAGCTTCTGGTACGGAGGCTACGAGCAGTACGTC. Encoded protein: CASSFWYGGYEQYV.

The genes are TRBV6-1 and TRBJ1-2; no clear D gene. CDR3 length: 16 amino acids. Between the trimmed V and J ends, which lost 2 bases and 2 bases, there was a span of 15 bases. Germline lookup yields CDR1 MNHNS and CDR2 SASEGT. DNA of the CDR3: TGTGCCAGCAGTGAAAGTACATCGGGTGCCAACTATGGCTACACCTTC. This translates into CASSESTSGANYGYTF.

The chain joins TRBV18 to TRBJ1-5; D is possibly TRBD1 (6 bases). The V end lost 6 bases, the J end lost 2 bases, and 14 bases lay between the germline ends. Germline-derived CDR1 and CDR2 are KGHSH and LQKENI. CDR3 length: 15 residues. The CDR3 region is CASSGVQGRNQPQHF. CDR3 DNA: TGTGCCAGCTCCGGGGTTCAGGGGCGCAATCAGCCCCAGCATTTT.

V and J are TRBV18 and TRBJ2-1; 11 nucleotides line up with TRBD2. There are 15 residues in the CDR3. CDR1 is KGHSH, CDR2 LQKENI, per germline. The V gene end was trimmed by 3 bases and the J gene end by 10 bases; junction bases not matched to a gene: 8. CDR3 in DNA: TGTGCCAGCTCACCCTTTAGCGGGGGGGCGGGCGAGCAGTTCTTC. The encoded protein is CASSPFSGGAGEQFF.

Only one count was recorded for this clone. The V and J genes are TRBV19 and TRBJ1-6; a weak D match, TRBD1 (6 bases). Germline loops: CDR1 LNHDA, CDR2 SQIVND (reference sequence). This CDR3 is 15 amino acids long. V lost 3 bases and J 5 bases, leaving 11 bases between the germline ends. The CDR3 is CASSMSRGNNSPLHF. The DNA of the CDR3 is TGTGCCAGTAGTATGAGCAGGGGTAATAATTCACCCCTCCACTTT.

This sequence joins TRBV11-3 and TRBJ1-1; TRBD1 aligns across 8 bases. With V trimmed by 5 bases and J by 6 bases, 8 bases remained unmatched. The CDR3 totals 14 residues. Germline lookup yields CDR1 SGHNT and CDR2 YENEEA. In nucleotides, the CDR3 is TGTGCCAGCAGCAACGGACAGGGAAGGGCTGAAGCTTTCTTT. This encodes CASSNGQGRAEAFF.

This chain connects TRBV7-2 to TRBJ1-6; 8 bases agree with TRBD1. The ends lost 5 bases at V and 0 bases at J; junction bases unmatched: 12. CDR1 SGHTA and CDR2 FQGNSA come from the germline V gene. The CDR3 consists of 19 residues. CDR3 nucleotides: TGTGCCAGCAGCCCGGACAGGGTTCTTTCTTACTCCTATAATTCACCCCTCCACTTT. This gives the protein CASSPDRVLSYSYNSPLHF.